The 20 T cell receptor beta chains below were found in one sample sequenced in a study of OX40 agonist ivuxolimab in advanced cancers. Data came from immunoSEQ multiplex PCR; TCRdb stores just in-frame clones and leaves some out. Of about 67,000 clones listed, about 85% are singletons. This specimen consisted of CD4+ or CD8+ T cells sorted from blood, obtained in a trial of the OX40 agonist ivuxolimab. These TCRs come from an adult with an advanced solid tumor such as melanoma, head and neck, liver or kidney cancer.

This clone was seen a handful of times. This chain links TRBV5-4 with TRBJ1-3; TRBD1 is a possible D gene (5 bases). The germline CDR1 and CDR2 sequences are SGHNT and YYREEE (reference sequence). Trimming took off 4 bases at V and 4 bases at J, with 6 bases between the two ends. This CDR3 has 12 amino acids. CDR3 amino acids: CASSGDGNTIYF. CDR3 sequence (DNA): TGTGCCAGCAGCGGGGACGGAAACACCATATATTTT. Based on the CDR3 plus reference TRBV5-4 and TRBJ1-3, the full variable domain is ETGVTQSPTHLIKTRGQQVTLRCSSQSGHNTVSWYQQALGQGPQFIFQYYREEENGRGNFPPRFSGLQFPNYSSELNVNALELDDSALYLCASSGDGNTIYFGEGSWLTVV.

The CDR3, as DNA: TGTGCCAGTAGTATACCGTTTGGAGGAATGATCGATGAGCAGTTCTTC. Translating it yields CASSIPFGGMIDEQFF. This sequence joins TRBV19 and TRBJ2-1; TRBD2 might be the D (5 bases). V lost 2 bases and J 8 bases, leaving 19 bases between the germline ends. CDR3 length: 16 amino acids. The germline gives CDR1 LNHDA, CDR2 SQIVND (reference sequence).

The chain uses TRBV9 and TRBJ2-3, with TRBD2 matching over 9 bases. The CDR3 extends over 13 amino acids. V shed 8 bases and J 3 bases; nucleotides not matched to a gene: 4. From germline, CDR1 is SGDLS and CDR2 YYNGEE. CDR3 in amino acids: CASAGGRTDTQYF. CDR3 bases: TGTGCCAGTGCGGGAGGGAGGACAGATACGCAGTATTTT.

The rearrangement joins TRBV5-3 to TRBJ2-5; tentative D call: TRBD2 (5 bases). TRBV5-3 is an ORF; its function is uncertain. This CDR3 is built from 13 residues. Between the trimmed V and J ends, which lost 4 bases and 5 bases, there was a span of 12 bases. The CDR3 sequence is CARSPLELETQYF. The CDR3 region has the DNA TGTGCCAGAAGCCCACTAGAATTGGAGACCCAGTACTTC.

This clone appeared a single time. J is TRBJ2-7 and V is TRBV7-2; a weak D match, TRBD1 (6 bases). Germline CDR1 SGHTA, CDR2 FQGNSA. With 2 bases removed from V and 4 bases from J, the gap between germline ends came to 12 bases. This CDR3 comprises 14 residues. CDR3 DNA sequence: TGTGCCAGCAGCTTAACTGGACAGCCTTACGAGCAGTACTTC. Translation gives CASSLTGQPYEQYF.

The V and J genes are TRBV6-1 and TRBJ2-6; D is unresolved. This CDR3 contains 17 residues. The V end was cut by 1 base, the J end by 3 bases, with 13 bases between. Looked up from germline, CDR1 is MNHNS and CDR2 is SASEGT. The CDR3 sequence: CASSEELAVGGANVLTF. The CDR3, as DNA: TGTGCCAGCAGTGAAGAACTGGCAGTTGGTGGGGCCAACGTCCTGACTTTC.

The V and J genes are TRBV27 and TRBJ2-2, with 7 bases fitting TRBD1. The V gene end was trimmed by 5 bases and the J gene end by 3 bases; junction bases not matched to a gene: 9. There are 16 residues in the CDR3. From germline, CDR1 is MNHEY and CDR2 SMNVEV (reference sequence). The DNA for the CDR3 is TGTGCCAGCAGTGCTCCGGGACAGTGGCACACCGGGGAGCTGTTTTTT. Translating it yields CASSAPGQWHTGELFF.

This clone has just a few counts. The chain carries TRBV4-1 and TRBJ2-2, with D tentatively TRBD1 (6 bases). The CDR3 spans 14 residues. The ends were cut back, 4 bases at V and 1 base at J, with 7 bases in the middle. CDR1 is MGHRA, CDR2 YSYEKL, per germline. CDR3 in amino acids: CASSRGQNTGELFF. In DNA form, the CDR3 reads TGCGCCAGCAGCCGGGGACAGAACACCGGGGAGCTGTTTTTT.

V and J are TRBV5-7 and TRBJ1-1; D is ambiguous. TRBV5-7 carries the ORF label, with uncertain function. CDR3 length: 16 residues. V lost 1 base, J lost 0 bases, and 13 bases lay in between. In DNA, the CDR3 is TGTGCCAGCAGCTTGCACCGTGGCCTCATGAACACTGAAGCTTTCTTT. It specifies CASSLHRGLMNTEAFF.

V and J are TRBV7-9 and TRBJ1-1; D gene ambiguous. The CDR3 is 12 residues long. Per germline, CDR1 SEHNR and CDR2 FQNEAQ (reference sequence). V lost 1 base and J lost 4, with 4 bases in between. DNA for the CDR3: TGTGCCAGCAGCTTAGGTCTCACTGAAGCTTTCTTT. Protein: CASSLGLTEAFF.

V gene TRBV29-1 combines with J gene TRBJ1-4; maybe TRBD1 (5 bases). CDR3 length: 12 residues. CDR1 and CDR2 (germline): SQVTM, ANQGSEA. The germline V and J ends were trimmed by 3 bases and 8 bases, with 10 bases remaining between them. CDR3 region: CSVEMGQEKLFF. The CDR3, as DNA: TGCAGCGTTGAGATGGGGCAAGAAAAACTGTTTTTT.

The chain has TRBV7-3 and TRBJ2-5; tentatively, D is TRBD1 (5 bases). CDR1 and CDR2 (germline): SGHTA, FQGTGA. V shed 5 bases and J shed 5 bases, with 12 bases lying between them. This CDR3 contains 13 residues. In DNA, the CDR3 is TGTGCCAGCAGCGCGGACATCAAGGAGACCCAGTACTTC. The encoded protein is CASSADIKETQYF.

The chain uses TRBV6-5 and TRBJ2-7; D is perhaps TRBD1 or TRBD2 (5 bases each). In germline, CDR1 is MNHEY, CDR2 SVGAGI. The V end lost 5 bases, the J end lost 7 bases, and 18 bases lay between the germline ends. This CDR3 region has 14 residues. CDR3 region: CASSRDGSVLEQYF. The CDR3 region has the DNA TGTGCCAGCAGTCGGGACGGTTCTGTTCTGGAGCAGTACTTC.

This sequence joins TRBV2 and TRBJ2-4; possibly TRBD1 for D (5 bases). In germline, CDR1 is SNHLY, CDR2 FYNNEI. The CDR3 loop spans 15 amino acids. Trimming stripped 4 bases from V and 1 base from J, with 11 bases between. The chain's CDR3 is CASSAGPLAKNIQYF. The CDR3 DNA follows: TGTGCCAGCAGTGCAGGGCCCTTGGCCAAAAACATTCAGTACTTC.

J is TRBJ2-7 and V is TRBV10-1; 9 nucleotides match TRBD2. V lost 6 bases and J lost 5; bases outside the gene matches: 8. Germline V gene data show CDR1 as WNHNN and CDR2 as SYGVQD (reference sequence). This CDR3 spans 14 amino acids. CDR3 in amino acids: CASSLAGNPDEQYF. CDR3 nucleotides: TGCGCCAGCAGCCTAGCGGGAAATCCTGACGAGCAGTACTTC.

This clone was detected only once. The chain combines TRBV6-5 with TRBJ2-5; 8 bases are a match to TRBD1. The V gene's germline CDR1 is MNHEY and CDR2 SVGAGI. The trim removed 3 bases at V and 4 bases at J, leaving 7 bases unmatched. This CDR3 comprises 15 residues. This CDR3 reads CASSYLRGQGETQYF. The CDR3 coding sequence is TGTGCCAGCAGTTATCTCAGGGGGCAAGGAGAGACCCAGTACTTC.

CDR3 in DNA: TGTGCCAGCAGGACTTTCCTCTCTGGGGCCAACGTCCTGACTTTC. As protein: CASRTFLSGANVLTF. The V call is TRBV6-1, the J call TRBJ2-6; D uncertain. Germline V gene data show CDR1 as MNHNS and CDR2 as SASEGT. The CDR3 loop spans 15 amino acids. The germline V and J ends were trimmed by 6 bases and 0 bases, with 9 bases remaining between them.

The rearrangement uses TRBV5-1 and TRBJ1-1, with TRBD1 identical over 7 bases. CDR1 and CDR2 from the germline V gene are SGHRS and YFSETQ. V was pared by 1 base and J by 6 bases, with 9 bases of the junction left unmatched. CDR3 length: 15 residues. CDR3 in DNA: TGCGCCAGCAGCTTGAAGTTCCAGGGGGGGCCTGAAGCTTTCTTT. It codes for CASSLKFQGGPEAFF. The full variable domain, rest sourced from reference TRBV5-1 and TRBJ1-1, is KAGVTQTPRYLIKTRGQQVTLSCSPISGHRSVSWYQQTPGQGLQFLFEYFSETQRNKGNFPGRFSGRQFSNSRSEMNVSTLELGDSALYLCASSLKFQGGPEAFFGQGTRLTVV.

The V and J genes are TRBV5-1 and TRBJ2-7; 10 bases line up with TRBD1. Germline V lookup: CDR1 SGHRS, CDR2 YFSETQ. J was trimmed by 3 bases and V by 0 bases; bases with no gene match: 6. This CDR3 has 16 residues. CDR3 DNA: TGCGCCAGCAGCTTGGCCGAGGGACAGGGGATCTACGAGCAGTACTTC. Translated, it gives CASSLAEGQGIYEQYF.

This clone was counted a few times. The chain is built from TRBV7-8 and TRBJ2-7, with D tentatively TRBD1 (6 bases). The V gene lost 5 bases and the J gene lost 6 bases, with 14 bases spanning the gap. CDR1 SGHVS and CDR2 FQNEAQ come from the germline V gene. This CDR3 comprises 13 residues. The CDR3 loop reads CASSRGQLGEQYF. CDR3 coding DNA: TGTGCCAGCAGCCGAGGACAGTTAGGCGAGCAGTACTTC.